Sequencing of this T cell receptor (beta chain) was carried out in a study of control samples from healthy donors and cancer patients (dated by TCRdb to the early 2020s). V is cut by 5 bases and J by 4 bases, and the space between the germline ends is 21 bases. The germline V gene gives CDR1 as SGHTA and CDR2 as FQGNSA. Spanning cysteine to phenylalanine, the CDR3 consists of 17 amino acids. Kept here is only the CDR3 DNA, which spans 51 bases and is read in frame from base 1. Note on this clone: The antigen it binds to is not known. There are no base qualities to consult, and no much larger clone falls within one base.

Receptor libraries were prepared by the immunoSEQ multiplex PCR assay. In its TCRdb copy, this immuneACCESS table keeps in-frame sequences only and misses some clones. Where compared with another copy, unresolved V genes explain less than half of these, and the others have no known cause. The sample yields under 150,000 clones; roughly nine tenths were counted once. The ten largest clones represent 8.7% of the sample. The TCR was taken from a woman under 40 in good health. Sample: blood. This receptor chain uses TRBV7-2 and TRBJ2-1; D gene: possibly TRBD2, on 5 matching bases. The CDR3 region: CASSPSVPEATYNEQFF. The DNA is as follows: TGTGCCAGCAGCCCCTCGGTCCCGGAGGCCACTTACAATGAGCAGTTCTTC.